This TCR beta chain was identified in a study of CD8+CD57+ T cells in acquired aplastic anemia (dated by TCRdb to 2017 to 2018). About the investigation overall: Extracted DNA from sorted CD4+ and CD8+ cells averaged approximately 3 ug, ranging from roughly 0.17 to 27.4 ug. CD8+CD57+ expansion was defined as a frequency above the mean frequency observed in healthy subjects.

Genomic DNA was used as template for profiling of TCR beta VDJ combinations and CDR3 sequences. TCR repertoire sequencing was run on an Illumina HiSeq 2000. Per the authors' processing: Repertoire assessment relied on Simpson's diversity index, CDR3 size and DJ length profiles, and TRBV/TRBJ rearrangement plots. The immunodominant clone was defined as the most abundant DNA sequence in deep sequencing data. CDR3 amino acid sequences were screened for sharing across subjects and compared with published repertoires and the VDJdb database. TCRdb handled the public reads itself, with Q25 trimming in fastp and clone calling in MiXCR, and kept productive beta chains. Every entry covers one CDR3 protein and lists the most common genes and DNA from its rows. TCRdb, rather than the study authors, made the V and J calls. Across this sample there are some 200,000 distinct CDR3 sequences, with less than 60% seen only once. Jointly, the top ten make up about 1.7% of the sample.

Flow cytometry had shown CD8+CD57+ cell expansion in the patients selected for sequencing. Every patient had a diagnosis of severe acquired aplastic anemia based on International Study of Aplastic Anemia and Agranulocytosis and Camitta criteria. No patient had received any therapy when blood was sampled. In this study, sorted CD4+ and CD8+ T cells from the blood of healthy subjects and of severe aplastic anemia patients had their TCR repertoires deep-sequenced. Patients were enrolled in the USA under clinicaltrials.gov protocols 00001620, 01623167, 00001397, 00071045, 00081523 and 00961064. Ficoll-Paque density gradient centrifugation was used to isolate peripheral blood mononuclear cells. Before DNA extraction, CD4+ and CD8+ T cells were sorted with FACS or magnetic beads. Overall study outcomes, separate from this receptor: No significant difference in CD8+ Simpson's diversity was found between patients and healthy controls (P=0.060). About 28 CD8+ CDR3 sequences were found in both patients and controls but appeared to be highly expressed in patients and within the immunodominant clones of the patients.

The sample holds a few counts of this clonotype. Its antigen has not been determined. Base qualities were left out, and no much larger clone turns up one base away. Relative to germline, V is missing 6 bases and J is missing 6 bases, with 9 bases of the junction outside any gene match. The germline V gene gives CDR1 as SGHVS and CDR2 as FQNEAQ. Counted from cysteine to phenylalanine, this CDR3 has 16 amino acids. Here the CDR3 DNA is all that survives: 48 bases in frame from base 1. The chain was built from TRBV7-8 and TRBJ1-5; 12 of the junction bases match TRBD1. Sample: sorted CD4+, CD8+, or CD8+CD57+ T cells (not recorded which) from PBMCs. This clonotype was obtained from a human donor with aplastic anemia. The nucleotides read TGTGCCAGCAGTTCGGGACAGGGGGCGCGCGCTCAGCCCCAGCATTTT. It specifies CASSSGQGARAQPQHF.